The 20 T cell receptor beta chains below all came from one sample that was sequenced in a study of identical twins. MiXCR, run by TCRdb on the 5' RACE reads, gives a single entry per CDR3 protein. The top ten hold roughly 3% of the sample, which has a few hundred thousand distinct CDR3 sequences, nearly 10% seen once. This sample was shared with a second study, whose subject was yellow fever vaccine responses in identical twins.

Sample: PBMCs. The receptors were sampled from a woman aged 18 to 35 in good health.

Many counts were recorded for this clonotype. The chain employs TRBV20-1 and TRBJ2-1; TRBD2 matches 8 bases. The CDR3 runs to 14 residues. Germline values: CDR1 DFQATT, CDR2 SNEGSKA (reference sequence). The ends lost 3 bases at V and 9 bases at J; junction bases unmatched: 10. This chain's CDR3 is CSARGRGGRIEQFF. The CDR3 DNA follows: TGCAGTGCTAGGGGCCGGGGGGGCCGTATTGAGCAGTTCTTC.

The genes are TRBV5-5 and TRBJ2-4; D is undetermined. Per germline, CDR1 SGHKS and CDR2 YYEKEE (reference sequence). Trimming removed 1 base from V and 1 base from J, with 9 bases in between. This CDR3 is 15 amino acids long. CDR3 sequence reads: CASSLTPIAKNIQYF. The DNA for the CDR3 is TGTGCCAGCAGCTTGACCCCCATTGCCAAAAACATTCAGTACTTC. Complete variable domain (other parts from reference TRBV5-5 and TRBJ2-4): DAGVTQSPTHLIKTRGQQVTLRCSPISGHKSVSWYQQVLGQGPQFIFQYYEKEERGRGNFPDRFSARQFPNYSSELNVNALLLGDSALYLCASSLTPIAKNIQYFGAGTRLSVL.

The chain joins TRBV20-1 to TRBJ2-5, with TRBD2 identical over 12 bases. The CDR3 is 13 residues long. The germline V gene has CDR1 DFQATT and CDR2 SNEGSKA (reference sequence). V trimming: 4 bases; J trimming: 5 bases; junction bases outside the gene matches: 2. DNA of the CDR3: TGCAGTGCTACGACTAGCGGGAGTGAGACCCAGTACTTC. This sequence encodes CSATTSGSETQYF.

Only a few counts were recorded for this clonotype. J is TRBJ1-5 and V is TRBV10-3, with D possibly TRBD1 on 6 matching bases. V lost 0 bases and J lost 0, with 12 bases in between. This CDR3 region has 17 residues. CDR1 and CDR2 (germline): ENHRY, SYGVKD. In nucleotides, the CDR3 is TGTGCCATCAGTGAGTCAAAGGGGGGCCTTAGCAATCAGCCCCAGCATTTT. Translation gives CAISESKGGLSNQPQHF.

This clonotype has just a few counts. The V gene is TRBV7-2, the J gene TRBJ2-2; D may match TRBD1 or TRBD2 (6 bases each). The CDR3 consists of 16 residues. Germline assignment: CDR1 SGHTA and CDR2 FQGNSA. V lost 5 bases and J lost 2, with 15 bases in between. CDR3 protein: CASSEWGGTNTGELFF. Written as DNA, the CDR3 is TGTGCCAGCAGCGAGTGGGGCGGGACAAACACCGGGGAGCTGTTTTTT. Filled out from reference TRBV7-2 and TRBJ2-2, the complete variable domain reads GAGVSQSPSNKVTEKGKDVELRCDPISGHTALYWYRQSLGQGLEFLIYFQGNSAPDKSGLPSDRFSAERTGGSVSTLTIQRTQQEDSAVYLCASSEWGGTNTGELFFGEGSRLTVL.

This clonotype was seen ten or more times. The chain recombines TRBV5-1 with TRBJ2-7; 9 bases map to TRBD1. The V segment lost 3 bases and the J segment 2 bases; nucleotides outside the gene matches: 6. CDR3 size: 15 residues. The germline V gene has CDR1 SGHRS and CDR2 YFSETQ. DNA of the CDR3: TGCGCCAGCAGCTACAACAGGGGGCCAGCCTACGAGCAGTACTTC. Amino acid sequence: CASSYNRGPAYEQYF.

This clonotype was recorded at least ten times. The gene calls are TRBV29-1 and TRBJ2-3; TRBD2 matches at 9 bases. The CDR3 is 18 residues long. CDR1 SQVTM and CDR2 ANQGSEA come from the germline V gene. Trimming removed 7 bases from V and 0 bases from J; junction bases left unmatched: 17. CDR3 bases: TGCAGCGGCTTATTGGAAGGGGCGGGGGGGTATAGCACAGATACGCAGTATTTT. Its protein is CSGLLEGAGGYSTDTQYF.

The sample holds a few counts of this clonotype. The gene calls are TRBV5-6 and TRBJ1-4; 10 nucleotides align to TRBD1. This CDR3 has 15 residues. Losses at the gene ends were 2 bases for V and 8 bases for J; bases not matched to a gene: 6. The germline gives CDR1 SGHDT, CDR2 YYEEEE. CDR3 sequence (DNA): TGTGCCAGCAGCTTATGGACAGGGGGATACGAAAAACTGTTTTTT. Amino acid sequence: CASSLWTGGYEKLFF. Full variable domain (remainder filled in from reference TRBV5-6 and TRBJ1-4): DAGVTQSPTHLIKTRGQQVTLRCSPKSGHDTVSWYQQALGQGPQFIFQYYEEEERQRGNFPDRFSGHQFPNYSSELNVNALLLGDSALYLCASSLWTGGYEKLFFGSGTQLSVL.

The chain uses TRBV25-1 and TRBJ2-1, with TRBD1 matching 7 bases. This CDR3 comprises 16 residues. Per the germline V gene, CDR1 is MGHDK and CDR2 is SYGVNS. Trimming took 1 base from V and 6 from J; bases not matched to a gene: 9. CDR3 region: CASSEFNRAGGNEQFF. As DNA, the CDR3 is TGTGCCAGCAGTGAATTCAATAGGGCAGGGGGCAATGAGCAGTTCTTC.

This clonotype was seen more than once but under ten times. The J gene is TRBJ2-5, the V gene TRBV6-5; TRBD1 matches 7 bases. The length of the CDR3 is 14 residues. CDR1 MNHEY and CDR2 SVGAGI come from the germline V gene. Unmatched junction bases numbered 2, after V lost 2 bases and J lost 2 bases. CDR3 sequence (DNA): TGTGCCAGCAGTTACACAGGGGCGCAAGAGACCCAGTACTTC. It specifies CASSYTGAQETQYF.

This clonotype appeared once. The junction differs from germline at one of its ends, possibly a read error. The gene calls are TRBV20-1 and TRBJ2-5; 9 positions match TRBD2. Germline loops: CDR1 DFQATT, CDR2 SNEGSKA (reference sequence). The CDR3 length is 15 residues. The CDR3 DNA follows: TGCTGTGCCCACCGAAGCGGGAGGATTAGAGAGACCCAGTACTTC. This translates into CCAHRSGRIRETQYF.

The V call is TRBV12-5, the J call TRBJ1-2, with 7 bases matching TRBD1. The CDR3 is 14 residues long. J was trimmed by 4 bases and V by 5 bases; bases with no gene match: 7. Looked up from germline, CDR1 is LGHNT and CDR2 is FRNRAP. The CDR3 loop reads CASGTGAEGYGYTF. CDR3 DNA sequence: TGTGCTAGTGGTACAGGGGCGGAAGGCTATGGCTACACCTTC.

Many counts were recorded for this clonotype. This CDR3 is CASSFSAGYEQYF. For the CDR3, the DNA is TGTGCCAGCAGCTTTAGTGCAGGGTACGAGCAGTACTTC. The chain has TRBV5-5 and TRBJ2-7, with a tentative D call TRBD1 (5 bases). Germline values: CDR1 SGHKS, CDR2 YYEKEE (reference sequence). V lost 2 bases and J 4 bases, leaving 10 bases between the germline ends. This CDR3 has 13 amino acids.

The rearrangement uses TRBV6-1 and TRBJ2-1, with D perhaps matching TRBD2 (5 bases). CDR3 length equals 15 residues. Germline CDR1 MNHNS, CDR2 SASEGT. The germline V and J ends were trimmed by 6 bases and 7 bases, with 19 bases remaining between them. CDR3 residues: CASRKRVARGNEQFF. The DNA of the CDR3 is TGTGCCAGCAGGAAGAGGGTAGCGAGAGGAAATGAGCAGTTCTTC.

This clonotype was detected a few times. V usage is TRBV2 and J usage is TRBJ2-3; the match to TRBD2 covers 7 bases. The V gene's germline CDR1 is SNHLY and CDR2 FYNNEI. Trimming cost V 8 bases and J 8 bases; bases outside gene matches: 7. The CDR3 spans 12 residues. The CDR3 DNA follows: TGTGCCAGCTTGGCGGGAGTCTCTACGCAGTATTTT. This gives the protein CASLAGVSTQYF.

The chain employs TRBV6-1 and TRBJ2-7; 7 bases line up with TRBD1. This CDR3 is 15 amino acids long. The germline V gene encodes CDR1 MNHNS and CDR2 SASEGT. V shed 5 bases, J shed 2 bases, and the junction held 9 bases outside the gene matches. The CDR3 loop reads CASSPPGQSTYEQYF. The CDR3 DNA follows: TGTGCCAGCAGTCCACCGGGACAGAGTACCTACGAGCAGTACTTC.

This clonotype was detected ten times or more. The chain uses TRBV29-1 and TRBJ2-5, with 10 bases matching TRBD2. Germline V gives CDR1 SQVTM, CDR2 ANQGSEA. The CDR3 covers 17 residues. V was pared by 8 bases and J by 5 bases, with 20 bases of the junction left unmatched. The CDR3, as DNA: TGCAGCACCTTGGGTCTAGCGGGAGAAGCGGTTTTGGAGACCCAGTACTTC. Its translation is CSTLGLAGEAVLETQYF.

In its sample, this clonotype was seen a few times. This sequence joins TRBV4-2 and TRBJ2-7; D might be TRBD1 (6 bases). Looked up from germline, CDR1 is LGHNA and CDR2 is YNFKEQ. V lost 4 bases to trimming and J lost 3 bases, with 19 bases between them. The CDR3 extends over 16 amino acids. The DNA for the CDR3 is TGTGCCAGCAGCCGAGGGATCACAGGGATAAACTACGAGCAGTACTTC. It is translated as CASSRGITGINYEQYF.

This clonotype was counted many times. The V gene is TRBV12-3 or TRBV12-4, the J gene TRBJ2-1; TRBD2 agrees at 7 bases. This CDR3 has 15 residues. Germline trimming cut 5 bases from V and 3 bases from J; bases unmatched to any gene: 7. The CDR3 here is CASSKQGGDYNEQFF. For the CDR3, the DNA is TGTGCCAGCAGTAAGCAGGGAGGGGACTACAATGAGCAGTTCTTC.

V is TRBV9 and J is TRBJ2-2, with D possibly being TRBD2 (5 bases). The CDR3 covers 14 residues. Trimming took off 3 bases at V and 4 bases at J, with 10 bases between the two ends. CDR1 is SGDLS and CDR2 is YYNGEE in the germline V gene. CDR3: CASSGRGPTGELFF. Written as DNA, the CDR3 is TGTGCCAGCAGCGGGAGAGGGCCCACCGGGGAGCTGTTTTTT.